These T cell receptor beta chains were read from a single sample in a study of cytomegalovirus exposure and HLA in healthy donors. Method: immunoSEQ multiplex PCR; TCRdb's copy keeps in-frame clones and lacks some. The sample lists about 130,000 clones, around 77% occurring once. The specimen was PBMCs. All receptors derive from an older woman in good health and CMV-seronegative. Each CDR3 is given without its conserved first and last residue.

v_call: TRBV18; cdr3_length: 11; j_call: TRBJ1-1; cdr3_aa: ASSLLIQPEAF
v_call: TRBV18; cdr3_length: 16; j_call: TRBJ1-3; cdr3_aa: ARSPLGGTMAERNTIY
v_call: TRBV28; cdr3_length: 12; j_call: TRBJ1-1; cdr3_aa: ASNRGLMNTEAF
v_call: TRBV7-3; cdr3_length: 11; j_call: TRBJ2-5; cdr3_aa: ASSSQPRETQY
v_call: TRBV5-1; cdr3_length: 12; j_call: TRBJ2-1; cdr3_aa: ASSDGTGNNEQF
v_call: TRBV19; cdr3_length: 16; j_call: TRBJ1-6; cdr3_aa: ASSPGRDSSSYNSPLH
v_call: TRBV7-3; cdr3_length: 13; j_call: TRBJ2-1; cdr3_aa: ASSLLANPGVEQF
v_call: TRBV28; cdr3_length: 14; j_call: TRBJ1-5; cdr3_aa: ASSPETGGLGQPQH
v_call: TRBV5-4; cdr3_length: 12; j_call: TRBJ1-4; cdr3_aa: ASHPGRGAEKLF
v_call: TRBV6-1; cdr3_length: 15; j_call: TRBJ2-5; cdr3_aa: ASSVLWSGRGGETQY
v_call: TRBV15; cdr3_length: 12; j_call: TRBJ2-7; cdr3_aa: ATSRDRSSYEQY
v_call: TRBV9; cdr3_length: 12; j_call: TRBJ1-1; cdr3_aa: ASSFRDSYTEAF
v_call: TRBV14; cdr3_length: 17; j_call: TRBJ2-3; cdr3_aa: ASSRKLAGAQRSSDTQY
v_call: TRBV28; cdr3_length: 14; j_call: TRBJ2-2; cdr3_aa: ASSLGRGGGTGELF
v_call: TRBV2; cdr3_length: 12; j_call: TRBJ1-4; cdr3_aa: ASSRTGFREKLF
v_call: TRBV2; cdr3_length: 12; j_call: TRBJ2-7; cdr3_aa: ASRPGLGNHEQY
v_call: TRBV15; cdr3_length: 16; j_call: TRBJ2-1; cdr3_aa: ATSARTSGAGPYNEQF
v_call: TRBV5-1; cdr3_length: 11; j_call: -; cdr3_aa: ASSRDRVPEQY
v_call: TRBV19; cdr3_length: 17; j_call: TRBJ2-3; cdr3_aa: ASSMRGQGWVVGTDTQY
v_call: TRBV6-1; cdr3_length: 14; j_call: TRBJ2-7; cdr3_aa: ASSVTLAGGPYEQY
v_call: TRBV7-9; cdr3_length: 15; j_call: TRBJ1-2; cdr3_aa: ASSSRQGAGSNYGYT
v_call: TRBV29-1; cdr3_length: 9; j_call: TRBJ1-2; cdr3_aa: SVAVLYGYT
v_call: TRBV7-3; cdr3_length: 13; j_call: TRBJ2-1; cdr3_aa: ASSSAGGYYNEQF
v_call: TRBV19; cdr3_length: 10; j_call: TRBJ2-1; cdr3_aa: ASSMGRIEQF
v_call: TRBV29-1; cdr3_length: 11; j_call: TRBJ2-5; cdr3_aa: SGTSLLQETQY
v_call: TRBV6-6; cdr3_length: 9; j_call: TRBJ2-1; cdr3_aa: ASSAAGRQF
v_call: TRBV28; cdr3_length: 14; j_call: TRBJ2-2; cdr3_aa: ASSLSRGPHTGELF
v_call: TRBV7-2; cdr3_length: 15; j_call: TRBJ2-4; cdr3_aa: ASSPIDRARTKNIQY
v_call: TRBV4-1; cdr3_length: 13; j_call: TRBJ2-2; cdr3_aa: ASRRGGGNTGELF
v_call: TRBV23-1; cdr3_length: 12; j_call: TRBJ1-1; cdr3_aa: ASNPGTTNTEAF
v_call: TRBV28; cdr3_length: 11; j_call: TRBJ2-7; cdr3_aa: ASSRNRDLKGY
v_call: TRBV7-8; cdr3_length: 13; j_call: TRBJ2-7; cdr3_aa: ASSLARQGGDEQY
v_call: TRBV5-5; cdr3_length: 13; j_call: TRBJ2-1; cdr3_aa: ASRDGGAGYNEQF
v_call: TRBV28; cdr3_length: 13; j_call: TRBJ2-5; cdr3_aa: ASSFAGKPQETQY
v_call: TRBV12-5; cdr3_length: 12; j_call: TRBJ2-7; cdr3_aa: ASVQRDGSYEQY
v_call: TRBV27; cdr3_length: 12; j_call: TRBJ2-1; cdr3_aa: ASSSDRVTVEQF
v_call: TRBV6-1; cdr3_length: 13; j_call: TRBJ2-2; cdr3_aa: ASSLLAGNTGELF
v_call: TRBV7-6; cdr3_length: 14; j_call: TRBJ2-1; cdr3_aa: ASSRQGTSLYNEQF
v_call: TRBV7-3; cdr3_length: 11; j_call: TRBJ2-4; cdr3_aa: ASSLIFGNIQY
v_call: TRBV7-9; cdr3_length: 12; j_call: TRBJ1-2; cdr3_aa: ASSYGQWAYGYT
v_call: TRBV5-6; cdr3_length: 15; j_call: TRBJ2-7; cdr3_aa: ASSSRKTARGVYEQY
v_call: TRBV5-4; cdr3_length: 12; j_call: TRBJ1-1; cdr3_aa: ASSTGQGKTEAF
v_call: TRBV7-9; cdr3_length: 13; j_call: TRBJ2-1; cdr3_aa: ASSGIAGEDNEQF
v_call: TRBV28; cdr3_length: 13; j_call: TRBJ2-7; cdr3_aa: ASSVGGADSYEQY
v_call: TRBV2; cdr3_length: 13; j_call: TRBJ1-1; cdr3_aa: ASSKGRSRNTEAF
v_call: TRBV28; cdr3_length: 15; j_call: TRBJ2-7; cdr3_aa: ASRRLAGPYSPYEQY
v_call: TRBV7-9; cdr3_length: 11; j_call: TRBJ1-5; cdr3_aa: ASSIAQGWPQH
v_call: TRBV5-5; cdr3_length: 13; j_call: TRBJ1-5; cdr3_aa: ASSGGTGVVQPQH